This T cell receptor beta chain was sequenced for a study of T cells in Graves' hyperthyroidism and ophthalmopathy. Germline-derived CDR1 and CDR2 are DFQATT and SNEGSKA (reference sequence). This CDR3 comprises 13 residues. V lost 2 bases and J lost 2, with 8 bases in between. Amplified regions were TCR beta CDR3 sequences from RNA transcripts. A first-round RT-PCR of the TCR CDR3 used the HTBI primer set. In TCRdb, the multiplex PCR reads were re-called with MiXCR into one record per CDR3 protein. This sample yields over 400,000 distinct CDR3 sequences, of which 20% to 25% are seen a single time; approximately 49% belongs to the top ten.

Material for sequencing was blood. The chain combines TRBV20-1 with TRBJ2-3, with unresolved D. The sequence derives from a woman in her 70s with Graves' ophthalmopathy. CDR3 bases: TGCAGTGCTAGATTGACCCTCACAGATACGCAGTATTTT. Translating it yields CSARLTLTDTQYF.